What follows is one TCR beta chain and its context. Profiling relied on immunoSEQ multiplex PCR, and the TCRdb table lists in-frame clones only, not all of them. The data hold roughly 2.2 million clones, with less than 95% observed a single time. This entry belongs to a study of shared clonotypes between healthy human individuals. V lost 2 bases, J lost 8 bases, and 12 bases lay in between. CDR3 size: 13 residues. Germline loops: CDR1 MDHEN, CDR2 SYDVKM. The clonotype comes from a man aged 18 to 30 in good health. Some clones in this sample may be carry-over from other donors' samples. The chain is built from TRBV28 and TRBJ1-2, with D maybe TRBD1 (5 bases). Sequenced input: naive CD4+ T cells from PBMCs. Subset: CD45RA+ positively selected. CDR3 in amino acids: CASSLRGPRGYTF. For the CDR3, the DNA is TGTGCCAGCAGTTTAAGGGGCCCTAGAGGCTACACCTTC.